This TCR beta chain stems from a study of shared clonotypes between healthy human individuals (dated by TCRdb to the early 2020s). Study-wide context: Three men and a couple of women, aged 18 to 49 years, made up the cohort. To increase sequencing depth and limit assay-specific biases, TCR repertoire library preparation and sequencing were carried out by different laboratories using diverse techniques. Between about 0.85 and 10 billion PBMCs per donor were obtained by leukapheresis. For each donor, three plates each were used for CD4 naive and CD4 memory, two plates were used for CD8 naive, and one plate was used for CD8 memory. Blood TCR repertoires of four to six healthy adults were deeply sequenced to estimate repertoire size and the extent of clonotype sharing between individuals.

TCR CDR3 regions were amplified from genomic DNA by multiplex PCR using the deep immunoSEQ assay. For each cell subset, the extracted genomic DNA was distributed evenly across all wells of several immunoSEQ 96-well plates, and each plate served as one replicate. For sorted subsets, each replicate PCR was loaded with around 220 ng genomic DNA, equivalent to about 30,000 T cell genomes. Purified libraries were quantified with a Qubit 3.0 fluorometer, sized on a Bioanalyzer 2100, and re-quantified with the KAPA Library Quantification kit. A separate single-read 150-cycle Illumina NextSeq 550 flow cell was used to sequence each immunoSEQ 96-well plate. Concerning the study's data processing: Because the immunoSEQ output held only junctional sequences and lacked quality scores, the filtering could not match the filtering applied to full-length reads. Sequences were annotated with PyIR, a Python wrapper for IgBLAST v1.9, and V/J genes and CDR3 were assigned using IMGT germline references. Reads with weak V/J assignments (E-value above 1e-6), missing CDR3, stop codons, out-of-frame junctions, or ambiguous translated residues were removed. V3J clonotypes were defined as sequences sharing an identical inferred V gene, J gene, and CDR3 amino acid sequence. Percentage overlap between repertoires was computed as shared unique clonotypes divided by the size of the smaller repertoire. Repertoire richness was assessed with RTK rarefaction, the Chao1 estimator, and Recon v2.1 estimates of unobserved clonotypes. Generation probabilities were computed with OLGA for all TCRbeta clonotypes obtained by the gDNA method from four donors. What TCRdb holds here is the immuneACCESS table cut down to in-frame rearrangements. Part of the clones is not present; checked against another copy, under half of the missing clones reflect an unresolved V gene, and the others are unexplained. V, J and clone size reflect that table, while D and trimming were determined from the DNA. The sample contains some 2,500,000 clones, approximately 94% of them found a single time. The ten largest clones capture about 0.39% of the sample.

Via the germline V gene, CDR1 is SGHRS and CDR2 YFSETQ. The CDR3 covers 17 residues, taking in both the cysteine and the phenylalanine. The kept DNA is CDR3 alone, 51 bases in frame from the first base. Trimming takes 4 bases from V and 2 bases from J, and the germline ends sit 19 bases apart. Donors were healthy HIV-negative adults with no recently reported acute infections or vaccinations. Every donor was a Caucasian adult living in Nashville, Tennessee, USA. CD4+ T cells were enriched by magnetic negative selection; naive cells were then positively selected on CD45RA, and the negative fraction formed the memory subset. After blood collection by leukapheresis, PBMCs were isolated using Ficoll-Histopaque density gradient centrifugation and then cryopreserved in the vapor phase of liquid nitrogen. Analytical flow cytometry was used to check the purity and quantity of every magnetically sorted T cell population. Genomic DNA was isolated from each sorted fraction and quantified by UV absorbance on a Nanodrop 2000c.

As to this clone: Its antigen is currently not known. No qualities accompany the bases; no much larger clone lies one base away.

Overall study results and their limits: Because the study included a small number of donors, the genetic and exposure-history diversity represented was limited. Sampling was restricted to blood, and TCR repertoires in tissue are likely to differ from TCR repertoires in blood. When a handful of donors were compared, the shared fraction of clonotypes was about 5.2% for naive CD4, over 3% for naive CD8, roughly 2.5% for memory CD4, and 0.35% to 0.4% for memory CD8. Clonotypes shared by all four sorted-subset donors showed higher generation probabilities than non-shared clonotypes. Estimated clonotype richness was generally larger for naive than for memory subsets. Rarefaction of sorted-subset datasets indicated incomplete sequencing despite the large sequencing depth. Pairwise subsampling indicated that sequencing depth was expected to affect the degree of clonotype sharing among donors.

The sequence came from a man aged 18-30 years in good health. Some clones in this sample may be carry-over from other donors' samples. Sequencing input: naive CD4+ T cells from PBMCs. Reading the label with the study, this specimen's cell subset or site is: CD45RA+ positively selected. The sequence joins TRBV5-1 to TRBJ2-1, and perhaps TRBD2 as D gene, on 6 matching bases. The CDR3 reads as follows: CASSRIPGASPYNEQFF. In nucleotide form, the sequence is TGCGCCAGCAGCCGAATACCGGGAGCTAGCCCCTACAATGAGCAGTTCTTC.